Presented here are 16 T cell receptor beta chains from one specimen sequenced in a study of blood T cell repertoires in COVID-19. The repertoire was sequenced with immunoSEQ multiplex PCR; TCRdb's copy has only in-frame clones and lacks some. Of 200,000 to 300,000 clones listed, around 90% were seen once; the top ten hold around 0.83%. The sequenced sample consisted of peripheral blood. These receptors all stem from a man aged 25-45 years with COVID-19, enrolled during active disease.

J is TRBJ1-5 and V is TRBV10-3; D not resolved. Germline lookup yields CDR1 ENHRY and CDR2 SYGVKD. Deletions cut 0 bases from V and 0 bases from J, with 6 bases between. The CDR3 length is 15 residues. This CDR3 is CAISESPGSNQPQHF. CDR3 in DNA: TGTGCCATCAGTGAGTCGCCGGGTAGCAATCAGCCCCAGCATTTT.

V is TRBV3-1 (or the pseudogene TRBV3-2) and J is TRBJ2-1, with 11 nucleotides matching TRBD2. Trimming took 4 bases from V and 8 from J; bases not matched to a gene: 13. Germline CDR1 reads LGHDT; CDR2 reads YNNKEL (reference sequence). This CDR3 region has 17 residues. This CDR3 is CASSPWGATSGGHEQFF. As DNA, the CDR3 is TGTGCCAGCAGCCCCTGGGGAGCTACTAGCGGGGGCCATGAGCAGTTCTTC.

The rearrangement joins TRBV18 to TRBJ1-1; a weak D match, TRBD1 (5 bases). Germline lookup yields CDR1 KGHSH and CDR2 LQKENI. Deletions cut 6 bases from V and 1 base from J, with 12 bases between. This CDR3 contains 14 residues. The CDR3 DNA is TGTGCCAGCTCCCTCGGACAAACGAACACTGAAGCTTTCTTT. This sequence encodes CASSLGQTNTEAFF.

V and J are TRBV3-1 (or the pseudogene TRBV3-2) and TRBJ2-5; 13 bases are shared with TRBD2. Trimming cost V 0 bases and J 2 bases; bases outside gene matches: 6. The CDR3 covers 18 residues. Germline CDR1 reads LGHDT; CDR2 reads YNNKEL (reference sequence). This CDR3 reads CASSQDSTSGGSQETQYF. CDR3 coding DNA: TGTGCCAGCAGCCAAGACTCGACTAGCGGGGGGTCGCAAGAGACCCAGTACTTC.

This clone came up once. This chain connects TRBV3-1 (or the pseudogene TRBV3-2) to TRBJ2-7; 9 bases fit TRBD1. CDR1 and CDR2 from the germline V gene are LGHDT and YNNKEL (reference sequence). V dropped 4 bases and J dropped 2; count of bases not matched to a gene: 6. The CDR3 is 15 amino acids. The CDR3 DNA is TGTGCCAGCAGCCTCAGGACAGGGGCCGCCTACGAGCAGTACTTC. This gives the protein CASSLRTGAAYEQYF.

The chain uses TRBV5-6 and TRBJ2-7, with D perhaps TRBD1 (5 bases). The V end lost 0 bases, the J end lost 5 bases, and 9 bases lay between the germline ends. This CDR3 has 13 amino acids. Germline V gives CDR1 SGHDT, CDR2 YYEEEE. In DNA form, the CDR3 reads TGTGCCAGCAGCTTGGGCAGGGCGGACGAGCAGTACTTC. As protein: CASSLGRADEQYF.

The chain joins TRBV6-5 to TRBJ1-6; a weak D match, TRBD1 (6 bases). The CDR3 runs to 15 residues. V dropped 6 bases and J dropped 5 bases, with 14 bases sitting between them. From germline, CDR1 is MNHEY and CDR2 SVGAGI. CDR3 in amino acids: CASRKTGIHNSPLHF. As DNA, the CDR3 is TGTGCCAGCAGGAAAACAGGGATCCATAATTCACCCCTCCACTTT.

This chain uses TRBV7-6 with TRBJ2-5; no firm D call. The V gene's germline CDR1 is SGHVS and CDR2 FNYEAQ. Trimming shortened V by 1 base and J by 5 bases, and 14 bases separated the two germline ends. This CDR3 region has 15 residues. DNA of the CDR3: TGTGCCAGCAGCTTAGAAGCGAGAGGCGACGAGACCCAGTACTTC. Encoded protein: CASSLEARGDETQYF.

The CDR3 DNA sequence: TGTGCCACCAGTGATCCGAATGGGAGAGACGGGGAGCTGTTTTTT. Its translation: CATSDPNGRDGELFF. V usage is TRBV24-1 and J usage is TRBJ2-2, with TRBD2 as a possible D gene (5 bases). CDR1 KGHDR and CDR2 SFDVKD come from the germline V gene. This CDR3 has 15 amino acids. V lost 3 bases, J lost 7 bases, and 14 bases lay in between.

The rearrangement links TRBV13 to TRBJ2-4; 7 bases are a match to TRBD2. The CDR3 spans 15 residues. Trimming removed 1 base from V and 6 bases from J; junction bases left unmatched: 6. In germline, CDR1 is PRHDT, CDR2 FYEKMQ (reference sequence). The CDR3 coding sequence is TGTGCCAGCAGCTTAGCTGGGGGGGTTGGAAACATTCAGTACTTC. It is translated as CASSLAGGVGNIQYF.

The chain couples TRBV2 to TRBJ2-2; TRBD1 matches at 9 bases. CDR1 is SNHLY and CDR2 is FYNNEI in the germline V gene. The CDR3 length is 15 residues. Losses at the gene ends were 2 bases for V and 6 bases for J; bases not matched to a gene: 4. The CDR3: CASSEPGQGSGELFF. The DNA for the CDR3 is TGTGCCAGCAGTGAACCGGGACAGGGATCCGGGGAGCTGTTTTTT.

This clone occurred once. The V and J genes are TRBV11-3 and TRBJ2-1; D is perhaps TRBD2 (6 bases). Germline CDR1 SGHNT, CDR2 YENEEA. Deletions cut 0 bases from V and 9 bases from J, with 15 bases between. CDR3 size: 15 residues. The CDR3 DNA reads TGTGCCAGCAGCTTAGATCCCCGGCGGGGCGGTGAGCAGTTCTTC. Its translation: CASSLDPRRGGEQFF.

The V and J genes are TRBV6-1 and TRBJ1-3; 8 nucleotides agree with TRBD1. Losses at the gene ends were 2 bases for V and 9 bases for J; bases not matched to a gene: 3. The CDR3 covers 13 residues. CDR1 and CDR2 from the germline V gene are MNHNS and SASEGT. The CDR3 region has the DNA TGTGCCAGCAGTGAAAGACAGGGGCTCACCATATATTTT. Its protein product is CASSERQGLTIYF.

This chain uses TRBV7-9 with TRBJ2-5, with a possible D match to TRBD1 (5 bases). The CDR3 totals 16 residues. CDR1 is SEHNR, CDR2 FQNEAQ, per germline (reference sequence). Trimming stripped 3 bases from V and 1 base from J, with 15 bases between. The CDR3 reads CASSFRAARVQETQYF. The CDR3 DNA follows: TGTGCCAGCAGCTTCAGGGCCGCTCGGGTCCAAGAGACCCAGTACTTC.

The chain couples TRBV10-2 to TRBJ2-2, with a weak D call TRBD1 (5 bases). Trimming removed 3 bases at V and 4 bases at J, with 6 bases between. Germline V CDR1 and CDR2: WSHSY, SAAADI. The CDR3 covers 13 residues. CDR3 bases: TGCGCCAGCAGTGACAGGGTCACCGGGGAGCTGTTTTTT. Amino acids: CASSDRVTGELFF.

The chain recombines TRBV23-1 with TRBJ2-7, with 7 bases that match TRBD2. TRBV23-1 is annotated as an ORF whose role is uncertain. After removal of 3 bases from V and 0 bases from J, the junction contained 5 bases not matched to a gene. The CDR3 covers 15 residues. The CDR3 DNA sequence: TGCGCCAGCAGTCATCCTAGGACTAGCTCCTACGAGCAGTACTTC. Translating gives CASSHPRTSSYEQYF.